These 10 T cell receptor beta chains share one sample of origin, sequenced in a study of metastatic and nonmetastatic thyroid tumors. TCRdb redid the clone calls on the PCR reads using MiXCR. The sample holds 25,000 to 35,000 clones, about 4.1% seen once. Patients underwent thyroid surgery, and none had received any treatment before it. The sequencing sample was made of blood. All receptors come from a female donor with papillary thyroid cancer or a benign thyroid nodule (not recorded which). Some clones in this sample may be carry-over from other donors' samples.

Worth noting for this clone: A junction end diverges from the germline sequence, so it may reflect a read error. The chain joins TRBV3-1 to TRBJ1-4; no definite D call. The CDR3 contains 11 residues. Germline CDR1 LGHDT, CDR2 YNNKEL (reference sequence). CDR3 DNA sequence: TGTGCCAGCATCCAAAATGAAAAACTGTTTTTT. Its translation: CASIQNEKLFF.

This clone appeared a few times. The gene calls are TRBV28 and TRBJ2-7; TRBD2 matches at 8 bases. The CDR3 totals 15 residues. CDR1 MDHEN and CDR2 SYDVKM come from the germline V gene. Unmatched junction bases numbered 7, after V lost 4 bases and J lost 2 bases. This CDR3 reads CASSSGTSIAYEQYF. CDR3 DNA: TGTGCCAGCAGTTCCGGGACTAGTATCGCCTACGAGCAGTACTTC.

This clone was observed a few times. The chain links TRBV6-1 to TRBJ2-6, with D possibly matching TRBD2 (5 bases). Germline V CDR1 and CDR2: MNHNS, SASEGT. V lost 3 bases to trimming and J lost 1 base, with 7 bases between them. The CDR3 has 15 residues. The CDR3 nucleotides read TGTGCCAGCAGTGAGAGCGGTTCTGGGGCCAACGTCCTGACTTTC. This sequence encodes CASSESGSGANVLTF.

This clone showed up many times. V is TRBV9 and J is TRBJ2-5; D might be TRBD1 (5 bases). Looked up from germline, CDR1 is SGDLS and CDR2 is YYNGEE. This CDR3 comprises 13 residues. Between the trimmed V and J ends, which lost 4 bases and 1 base, there was a span of 8 bases. The CDR3, as DNA: TGTGCCAGCAGCCCAGGGATCCAAGAGACCCAGTACTTC. It codes for CASSPGIQETQYF.

This clone has more than one count but fewer than ten. J is TRBJ1-2 and V is TRBV12-3 or TRBV12-4, with 7 bases fitting TRBD1. J lost 6 bases, V lost 6 bases, and 7 bases had no gene match. The CDR3 length is 13 residues. The CDR3 DNA sequence: TGTGCCAGCAGCCCTGGCACAGGGGATGGCTACACCTTC. Translation gives CASSPGTGDGYTF.

This clone was found many times. The gene calls are TRBV3-1 and TRBJ2-1; TRBD1 agrees at 9 bases. The junction had 13 bases not matched to a gene; V was cut back by 4 bases and J by 15 bases. This CDR3 is built from 14 residues. Germline-derived CDR1 and CDR2 are LGHDT and YNNKEL (reference sequence). The CDR3: CASSLSLTGGDRFF. The CDR3 DNA sequence: TGTGCCAGCAGCCTATCGCTTACAGGGGGCGATCGGTTCTTC.

This clone has only a few counts. The chain joins TRBV6-7 to TRBJ2-3; 7 nucleotides match TRBD1. TRBV6-7 qualifies as an ORF whose function is uncertain. The CDR3 extends over 15 amino acids. J was trimmed by 5 bases and V by 6 bases; bases with no gene match: 11. The CDR3 DNA follows: TGTGCCAGCAGCTTAAGGCAGGGGGTCGTAGATACGCAGTATTTT. The encoded protein is CASSLRQGVVDTQYF.

Ten or more counts support this clone. V gene TRBV7-2 combines with J gene TRBJ2-3; the D gene is possibly TRBD2 (6 bases). The CDR3 consists of 11 residues. Trimming left V 5 bases short and J 11 bases short, with 11 bases between. Germline V lookup: CDR1 SGHTA, CDR2 FQGNSA. The CDR3 sequence: CASSQTSVQYF. The CDR3 DNA follows: TGTGCCAGCAGCCAGACTAGTGTGCAGTATTTT.

To note about this clone: Relative to the germline gene, one junction end is altered; a read error may explain this. The CDR3 DNA reads as TGCGCCAGCAGCCTGACAGGCCCCAACGAGCAGTACTTC. Its translation: CASSLTGPNEQYF. The chain carries TRBV7-9 and TRBJ2-7, with D possibly matching TRBD1 (6 bases). Germline lookup yields CDR1 SEHNR and CDR2 FQNEAQ (reference sequence). The CDR3 spans 13 residues.

This clone was detected ten times or more. The genes are TRBV20-1 and TRBJ2-3; no reliable D call. V was shortened by 0 bases and J by 5 bases, with 15 bases between the two germline ends. The CDR3 consists of 15 residues. CDR1 and CDR2 from the germline V gene are DFQATT and SNEGSKA (reference sequence). CDR3 coding DNA: TGCAGTGCTAGAGATGCAGGTACCTCTCGAGATACGCAGTATTTT. Translating it yields CSARDAGTSRDTQYF.